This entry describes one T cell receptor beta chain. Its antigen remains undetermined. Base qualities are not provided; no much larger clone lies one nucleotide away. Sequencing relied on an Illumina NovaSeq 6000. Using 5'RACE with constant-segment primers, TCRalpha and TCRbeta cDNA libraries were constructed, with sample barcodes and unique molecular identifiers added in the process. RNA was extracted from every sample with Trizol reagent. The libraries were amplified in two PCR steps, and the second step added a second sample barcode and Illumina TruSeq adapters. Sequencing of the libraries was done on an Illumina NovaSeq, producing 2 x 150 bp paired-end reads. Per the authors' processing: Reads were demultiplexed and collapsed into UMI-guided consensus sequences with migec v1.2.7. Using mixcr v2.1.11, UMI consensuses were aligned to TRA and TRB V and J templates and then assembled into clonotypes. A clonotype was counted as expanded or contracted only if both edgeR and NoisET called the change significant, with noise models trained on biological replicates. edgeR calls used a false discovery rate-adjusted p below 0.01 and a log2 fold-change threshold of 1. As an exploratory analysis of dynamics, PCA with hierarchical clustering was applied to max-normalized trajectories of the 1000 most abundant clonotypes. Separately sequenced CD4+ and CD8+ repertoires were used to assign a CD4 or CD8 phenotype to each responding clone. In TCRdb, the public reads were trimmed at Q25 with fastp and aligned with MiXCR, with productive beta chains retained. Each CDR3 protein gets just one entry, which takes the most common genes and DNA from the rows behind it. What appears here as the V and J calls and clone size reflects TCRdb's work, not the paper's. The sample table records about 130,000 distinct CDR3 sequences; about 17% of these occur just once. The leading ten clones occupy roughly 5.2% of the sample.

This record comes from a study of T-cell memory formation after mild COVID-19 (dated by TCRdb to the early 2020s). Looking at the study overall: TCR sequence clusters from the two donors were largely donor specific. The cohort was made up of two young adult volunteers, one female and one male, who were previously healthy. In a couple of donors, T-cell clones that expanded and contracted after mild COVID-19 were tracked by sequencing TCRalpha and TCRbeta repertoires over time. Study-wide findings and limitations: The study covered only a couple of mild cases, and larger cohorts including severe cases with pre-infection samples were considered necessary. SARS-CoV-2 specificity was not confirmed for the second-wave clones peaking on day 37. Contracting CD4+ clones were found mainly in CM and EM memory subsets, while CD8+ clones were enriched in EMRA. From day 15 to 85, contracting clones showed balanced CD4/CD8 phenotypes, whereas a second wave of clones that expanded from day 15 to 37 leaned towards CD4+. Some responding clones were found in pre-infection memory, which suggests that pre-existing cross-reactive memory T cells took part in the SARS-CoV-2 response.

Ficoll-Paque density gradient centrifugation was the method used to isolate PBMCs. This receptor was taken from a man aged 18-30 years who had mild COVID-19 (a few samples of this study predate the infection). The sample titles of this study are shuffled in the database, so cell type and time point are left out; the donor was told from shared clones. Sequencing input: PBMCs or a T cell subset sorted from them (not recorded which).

The CDR3 protein sequence reads: CASSPELGTNYGYTF. The DNA sequence is as follows: TGTGCCAGCAGCCCCGAGCTGGGTACTAACTATGGCTACACCTTC. Recombination joined TRBV7-2 with TRBJ1-2, with the D gene too uncertain to name. The junction carries 13 bases between V and J, which are trimmed by 5 bases and 0 bases respectively. Reading the germline V gene gives CDR1 SGHTA and CDR2 FQGNSA. From cysteine to phenylalanine, the CDR3 is 15 amino acids long. Only the CDR3 part of the read is kept: 45 bases, read in frame from the first base.